A selection of T cell receptor beta chains follows, all from one sample in a study of OX40 agonist ivuxolimab in advanced cancers. Libraries were prepared by immunoSEQ multiplex PCR; TCRdb keeps only in-frame clonotypes and omits some of them. The table records tens of thousands of clones, around four fifths of them present only once. Sequences were derived from CD4+ or CD8+ T cells sorted from blood, sampled in a trial of the OX40 agonist ivuxolimab. These TCRs come from an adult with an advanced solid tumor such as melanoma, head and neck, liver or kidney cancer. Both conserved end residues are part of each CDR3.

j_gene	v_gene	CDR3aa
TRBJ1-1	TRBV5-1	CASSPQENTEAFF
TRBJ2-7	TRBV28	CASSWTGVYEQYF
TRBJ1-6	TRBV7-3	CASSLRRVPYNSPLHF
TRBJ1-3	TRBV7-9	CASSLGTDYSGNTIYF
TRBJ2-2	TRBV9	CASSVELAGAVGELFF
TRBJ2-3	TRBV7-3	CASSPYGGRKDTQYF
TRBJ2-5	TRBV6-6	CASHSKETQYF
TRBJ2-4	TRBV4-1	CASSQVAGTPKNIQYF
TRBJ2-5	TRBV5-6	CASSFGGGGETQYF
TRBJ2-7	TRBV7-2	CASSLGSTSTYEQYF
TRBJ1-1	TRBV7-3	CASSTRPDRETEAFF
TRBJ1-6	TRBV27	CASRTGDSPLHF
TRBJ2-3	TRBV9	CASSVRVSGAGGDTQYF
TRBJ1-5	TRBV4-3	CASSQDFRTGKQPQHF
TRBJ1-2	TRBV6-1	CASSETLGEARGYTF
TRBJ2-7	TRBV7-6	CASSAIGEQYF
TRBJ1-1	TRBV10-3	CAISESRAGISEAFF
TRBJ2-3	TRBV28	CASSTPYGTRDTDTQYF
TRBJ2-7	TRBV2	CASSGLAGTYEQYF
TRBJ2-7	TRBV4-1	CASSQPTRLADSYEQYF
TRBJ2-3	TRBV5-1	CASSRQGLNTDTQYF
TRBJ2-5	TRBV27	CAGSLSGGAGETQYF
TRBJ2-7	TRBV5-1	CASSLGGQFYEQYF
TRBJ2-1	TRBV19	CASSLTGRGEQFF
TRBJ1-2	TRBV29-1	CSVGQGGFYGYTF
TRBJ2-1	TRBV13	CASSGPRYNEQFF
TRBJ2-3	TRBV19	CASSIRGEAATDTQYF
TRBJ2-2	TRBV5-8	CASSLRGNGELFF